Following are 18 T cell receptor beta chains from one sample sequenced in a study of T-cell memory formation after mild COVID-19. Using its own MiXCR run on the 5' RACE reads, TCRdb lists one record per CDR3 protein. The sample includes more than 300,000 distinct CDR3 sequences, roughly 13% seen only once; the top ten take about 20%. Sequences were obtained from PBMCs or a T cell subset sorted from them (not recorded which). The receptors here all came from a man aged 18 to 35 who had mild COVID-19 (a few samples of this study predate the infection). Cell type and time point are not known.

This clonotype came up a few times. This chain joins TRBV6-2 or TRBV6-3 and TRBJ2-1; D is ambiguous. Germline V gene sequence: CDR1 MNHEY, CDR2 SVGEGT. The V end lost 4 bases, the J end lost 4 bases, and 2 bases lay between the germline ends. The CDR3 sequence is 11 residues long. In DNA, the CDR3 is TGTGCCAGCAGTTGGTACAATGAGCAGTTCTTC. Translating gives CASSWYNEQFF.

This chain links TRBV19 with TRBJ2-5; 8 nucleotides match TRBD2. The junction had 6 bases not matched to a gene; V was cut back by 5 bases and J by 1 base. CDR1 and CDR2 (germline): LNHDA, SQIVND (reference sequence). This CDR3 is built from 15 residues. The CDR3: CASSPGLASQETQYF. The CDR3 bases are TGTGCCAGTAGTCCAGGACTAGCCTCCCAAGAGACCCAGTACTTC.

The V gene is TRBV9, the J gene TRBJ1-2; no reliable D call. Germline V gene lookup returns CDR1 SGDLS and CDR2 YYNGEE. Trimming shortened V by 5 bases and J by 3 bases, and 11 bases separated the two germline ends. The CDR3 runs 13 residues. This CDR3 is CASSTPTDYGYTF. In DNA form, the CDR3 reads TGTGCCAGCAGTACACCCACGGACTATGGCTACACCTTC.

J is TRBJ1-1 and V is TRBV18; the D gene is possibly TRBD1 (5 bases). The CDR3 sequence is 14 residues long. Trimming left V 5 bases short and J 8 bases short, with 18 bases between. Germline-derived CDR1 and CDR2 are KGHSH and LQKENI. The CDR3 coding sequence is TGTGCCAGCTCATCGTCCGGGACGCTCTCGGAAGCTTTCTTT. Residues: CASSSSGTLSEAFF.

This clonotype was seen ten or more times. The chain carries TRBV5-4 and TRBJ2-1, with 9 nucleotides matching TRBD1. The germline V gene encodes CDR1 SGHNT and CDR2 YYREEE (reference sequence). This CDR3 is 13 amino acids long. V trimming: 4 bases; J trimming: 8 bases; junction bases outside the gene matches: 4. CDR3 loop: CASSKQGADEQFF. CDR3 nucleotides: TGTGCCAGCAGCAAACAGGGGGCGGATGAGCAGTTCTTC.

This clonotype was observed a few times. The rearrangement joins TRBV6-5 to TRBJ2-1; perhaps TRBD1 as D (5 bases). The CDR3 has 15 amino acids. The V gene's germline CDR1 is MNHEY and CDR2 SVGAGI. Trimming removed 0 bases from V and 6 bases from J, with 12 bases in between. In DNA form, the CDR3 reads TGTGCCAGCAGTTACTCGAGTCAGGGTCGCAATGAGCAGTTCTTC. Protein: CASSYSSQGRNEQFF.

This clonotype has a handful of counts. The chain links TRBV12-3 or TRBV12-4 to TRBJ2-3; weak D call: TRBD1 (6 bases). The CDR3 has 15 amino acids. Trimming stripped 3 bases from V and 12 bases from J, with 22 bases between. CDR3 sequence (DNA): TGTGCCAGCAGTTTTGTCGACAGGCGGAGAGGGGATCAGTATTTT. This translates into CASSFVDRRRGDQYF.

CDR3 sequence reads: CASSIGQAQNEKLFF. The CDR3 region has the DNA TGTGCCAGCAGCATCGGACAGGCACAGAATGAAAAACTGTTTTTT. This sequence joins TRBV12-3 or TRBV12-4 and TRBJ1-4; 7 bases are a match to TRBD1. This CDR3 has 15 amino acids. V dropped 6 bases and J dropped 5; count of bases not matched to a gene: 9.

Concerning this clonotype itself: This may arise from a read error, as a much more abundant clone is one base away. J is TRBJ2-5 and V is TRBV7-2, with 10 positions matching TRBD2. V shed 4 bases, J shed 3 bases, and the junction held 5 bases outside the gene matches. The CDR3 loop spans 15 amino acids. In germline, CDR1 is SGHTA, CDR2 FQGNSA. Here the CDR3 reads CASSSTSGVKETQYF. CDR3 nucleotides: TGTGCCAGCAGCTCAACTAGCGGGGTAAAAGAGACCCAGTACTTC.

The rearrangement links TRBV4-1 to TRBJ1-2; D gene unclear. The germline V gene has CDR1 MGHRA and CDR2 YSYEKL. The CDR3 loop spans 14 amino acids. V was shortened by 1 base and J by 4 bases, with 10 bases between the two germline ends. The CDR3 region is CASSQGSSAYGYTF. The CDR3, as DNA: TGCGCCAGCAGCCAAGGATCAAGCGCCTATGGCTACACCTTC.

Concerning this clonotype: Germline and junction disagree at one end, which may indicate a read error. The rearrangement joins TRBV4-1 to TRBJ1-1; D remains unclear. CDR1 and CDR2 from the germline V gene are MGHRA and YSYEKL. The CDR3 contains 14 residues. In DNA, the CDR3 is TGCGCCAGCAGCCGAGGACGGAAGAACACTGAAGATTTCTTT. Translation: CASSRGRKNTEDFF.

The CDR3 sequence is CASSQGDRGRENTIYF. The CDR3 DNA follows: TGTGCCAGCAGCCAAGGAGACAGGGGGCGGGAGAACACCATATATTTT. The chain combines TRBV4-2 with TRBJ1-3, with TRBD1 identical over 10 bases. The V and J ends lost 1 base and 7 bases, in that order; junction bases with no gene match: 7. Germline CDR1 reads LGHNA; CDR2 reads YNFKEQ. CDR3 length equals 16 residues.

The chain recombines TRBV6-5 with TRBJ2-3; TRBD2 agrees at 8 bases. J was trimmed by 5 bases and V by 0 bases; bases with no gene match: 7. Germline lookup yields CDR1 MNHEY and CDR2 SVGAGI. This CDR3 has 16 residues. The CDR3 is CASSYSGTRSQDTQYF. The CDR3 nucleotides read TGTGCCAGCAGTTACTCAGGGACTAGAAGTCAAGATACGCAGTATTTT.

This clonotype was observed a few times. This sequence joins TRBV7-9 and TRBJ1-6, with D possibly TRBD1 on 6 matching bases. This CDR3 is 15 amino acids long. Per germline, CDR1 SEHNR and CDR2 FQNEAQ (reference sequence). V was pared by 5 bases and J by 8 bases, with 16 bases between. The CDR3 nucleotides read TGTGCCAGCAGCCCAATGGCCAGGGGCCATTCACCCCTCCACTTT. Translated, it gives CASSPMARGHSPLHF.

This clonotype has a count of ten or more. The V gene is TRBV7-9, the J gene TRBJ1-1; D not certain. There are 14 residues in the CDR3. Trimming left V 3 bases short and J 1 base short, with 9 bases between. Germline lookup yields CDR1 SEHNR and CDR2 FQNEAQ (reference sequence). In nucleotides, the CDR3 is TGTGCCAGCAGCTTTACCCCAGGGAACACTGAAGCTTTCTTT. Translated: CASSFTPGNTEAFF.

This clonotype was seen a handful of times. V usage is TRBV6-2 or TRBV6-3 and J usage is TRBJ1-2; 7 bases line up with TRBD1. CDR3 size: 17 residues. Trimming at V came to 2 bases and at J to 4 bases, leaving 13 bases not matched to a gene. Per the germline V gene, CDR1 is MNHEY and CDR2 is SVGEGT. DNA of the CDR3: TGTGCCAGCAGTTACCCAGATTACAGGGACAGCCTCTATGGCTACACCTTC. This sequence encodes CASSYPDYRDSLYGYTF.

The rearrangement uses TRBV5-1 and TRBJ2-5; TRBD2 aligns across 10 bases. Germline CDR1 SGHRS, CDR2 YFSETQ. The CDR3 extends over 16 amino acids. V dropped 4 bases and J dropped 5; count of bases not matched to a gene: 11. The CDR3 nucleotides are TGCGCCAGCAGCCCTAAAGCGGGGGGGCATGAGGAGACCCAGTACTTC. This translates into CASSPKAGGHEETQYF.

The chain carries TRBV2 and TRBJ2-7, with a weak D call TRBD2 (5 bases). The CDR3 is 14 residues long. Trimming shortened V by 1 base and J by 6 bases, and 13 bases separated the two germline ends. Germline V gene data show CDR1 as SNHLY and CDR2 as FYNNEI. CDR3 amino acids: CASSEETKPIEQYV. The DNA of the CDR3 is TGTGCCAGCAGTGAAGAGACTAAACCCATCGAGCAGTACGTC.